This is a list of T cell receptor beta chains from one sample in a study of blood T cell repertoires in COVID-19. Assay: immunoSEQ multiplex PCR; the TCRdb copy retains only in-frame clones and omits some. The data contain fewer than 200,000 clones, 70% to 90% of them singletons. The sample comprised peripheral blood. All receptors derive from a man aged 18 to 30 who had recovered from COVID-19. The CDR3 runs from the conserved cysteine through the conserved F or W. The D gene is left open where the match is weak. Clone sizes are given selectively: once, few, many, or a class where the clone is expanded.

v_call,j_call,clone_size,d_call,cdr3_nt,cdr3_aa
TRBV4-1,TRBJ2-7,.,.,TGCGCCAGCAGCCAAATTCTGGGGCCTCGGGCCTACGAGCAGTACTTC,CASSQILGPRAYEQYF
TRBV27,TRBJ2-1,.,.,TGTGCCAGCAGTTTCCAGGGGTCCTACAATGAGCAGTTCTTC,CASSFQGSYNEQFF
TRBV20-1,TRBJ2-7,.,.,TGCAGTGCTAGGGAGTACGAGCAGTACTTC,CSAREYEQYF
TRBV3-1/TRBV3-2,TRBJ2-5,.,TRBD2,TGTGCCAGCAGTAGAGTGACTAGCGGGAGTCAATCAGAGACCCAGTACTTC,CASSRVTSGSQSETQYF
TRBV4-1,TRBJ1-2,.,TRBD1,TGCGCCAGCAGCCAGGAGGACAGGGAAGGTGGCTACACCTTC,CASSQEDREGGYTF
TRBV5-1,TRBJ2-3,.,.,TGCGCCAGCAGCTTGGAAGTCAACTATCGGTATACGCAGTATTTT,CASSLEVNYRYTQYF
TRBV2,TRBJ1-5,.,.,TGTGCCAGCAGGCGGTATAGCAATCAGCCCCAGCATTTT,CASRRYSNQPQHF
TRBV20-1,TRBJ1-1,.,.,TGCAGTGCGCGGAGAGCTGAAGCTTTCTTT,CSARRAEAFF
TRBV30,TRBJ2-7,.,TRBD1,TGTGCCTGGAGTGGATATAGGGACAGGGAGTCCTACGAGCAGTACTTC,CAWSGYRDRESYEQYF
TRBV13,TRBJ1-1,.,TRBD1,TGTGCCAGCAGCTTAGGCCTGACAGGGCCGAACACTGAAGCTTTCTTT,CASSLGLTGPNTEAFF
TRBV24-1,TRBJ2-1,.,.,TGTGCCACCAGTGGGACCCGGGGGAATGAGCAGTTCTTC,CATSGTRGNEQFF
TRBV5-1,TRBJ1-4,.,.,TGCGCCAGCAGCGCGACAGCCCCTAATGAAAAACTGTTTTTT,CASSATAPNEKLFF
TRBV7-2,TRBJ1-6,.,.,TGTGCCAGCAGGGGGGGGCAGGGAGGACTGGTCGGCAATTCACCCCTCCACTTT,CASRGGQGGLVGNSPLHF
TRBV4-2,TRBJ2-1,.,.,TGTGCCAGCAGCCATGACGGGAGCGCCAATGAGCAGTTCTTC,CASSHDGSANEQFF
TRBV5-6,TRBJ1-1,.,.,TGTGCCAGCAGCTTGAGGCGGCGGGGCATAGACACTGAAGCTTTCTTT,CASSLRRRGIDTEAFF
TRBV19,TRBJ2-6,.,.,TGTGCCAGTAGTATGAGCGGTCCTTACTCTGGGGCCAACGTCCTGACTTTC,CASSMSGPYSGANVLTF
TRBV7-2,TRBJ1-3,.,.,TGTGCCAGCAGCTTATTCCTGGGCCGGGGAAACACCATATATTTT,CASSLFLGRGNTIYF
TRBV5-4,TRBJ1-2,.,.,TGTGCCAGCAGCTTGGGATCAGGGGATCGGCTTGGAGGCTACACCTTC,CASSLGSGDRLGGYTF
TRBV3-1/TRBV3-2,TRBJ2-6,.,TRBD1,TGTGCCAGCAGCCAAGGTATAGGACAGGGCATCGCTGGGGCCAACGTCCTGACTTTC,CASSQGIGQGIAGANVLTF
TRBV3-1/TRBV3-2,TRBJ2-7,.,TRBD1,TGTGCCAGCAGCCTCCGACAGGGGGGATCTCACGAGCAGTACTTC,CASSLRQGGSHEQYF
TRBV7-8,TRBJ1-2,.,.,TGTGCCAGCAGCCCGACAGTCTATGGCTACACCTTC,CASSPTVYGYTF
TRBV7-9,TRBJ2-7,.,.,TGTGCCAGCAGCTCGCCCGGGGTCGAGCAGTACTTC,CASSSPGVEQYF
TRBV5-1,TRBJ2-1,.,.,TGCGCCAGCAGCTTGGGCAGGGGATTAGGTGAGCAGTTCTTC,CASSLGRGLGEQFF
TRBV5-4,TRBJ2-5,.,TRBD2,TGTGCCAGCAGCTTGCGGACTAGCGGGGAAGAGACCCAGTACTTC,CASSLRTSGEETQYF
TRBV6-2/TRBV6-3,TRBJ2-7,.,TRBD2,TGTGCCAGCAGTCCCCGGGGACTAGCGGGAGAAGAGCAGTACTTC,CASSPRGLAGEEQYF
TRBV2,TRBJ2-7,.,.,TGTGCCAGCGGGGAGTACGAGCAGTACTTC,CASGEYEQYF
TRBV9,TRBJ2-1,.,.,TGTGCCAGCAGCGTAGGGGGCGATGAGCAGTTCTTC,CASSVGGDEQFF
TRBV5-1,TRBJ2-7,.,.,TGCGCCAGCAGCTTGGCCCAGGGGCAAAGCTACGAGCAGTACTTC,CASSLAQGQSYEQYF
TRBV27,TRBJ1-1,.,.,TGTGCCAGCAGCCGAACTCAGGGGCTGGGTGAAGCTTTCTTT,CASSRTQGLGEAFF
TRBV6-5,TRBJ1-1,once,.,TGTGCCAGCAGTAGCCCCGGGTTTGGTACTGAAGCTTTCTTT,CASSSPGFGTEAFF
TRBV10-3,TRBJ1-6,.,TRBD1,TGTGCCATCAGAATACAGGGGGAAGGTAATTCACCCCTCCACTTT,CAIRIQGEGNSPLHF
TRBV5-6,TRBJ2-2,once,TRBD2,TGTGCCAGCAGCTTTAAGACTAGCGGGAGTTTCGGGGAGCTGTTTTTT,CASSFKTSGSFGELFF
TRBV7-2,TRBJ2-7,.,TRBD1,TGTGCCAGCAGCTTTCTTGGGACAGGGCTTTACGAGCAGTACTTC,CASSFLGTGLYEQYF
TRBV6-5,TRBJ2-2,.,TRBD2,TGTGCCAGCAGTCCTAGCGGGAGTGGCACCGGGGAGCTGTTTTTT,CASSPSGSGTGELFF
TRBV24-1,TRBJ2-1,.,.,TGTGCCACCAGTGATGGAAAGGGGGTTAAATGGAATGAGCAGTTCTTC,CATSDGKGVKWNEQFF
TRBV10-3,TRBJ1-2,.,TRBD1,TGTGCCACCTTAGAGGGGGCGTCTGGCTACACCTTC,CATLEGASGYTF
TRBV28,TRBJ1-1,.,.,TGTGCCAGCAGTTTTCACCGGGACACGAACACTGAAGCTTTCTTT,CASSFHRDTNTEAFF
TRBV6-5,TRBJ1-3,.,TRBD1,TGTGCCAGCACCATGACAGGGGGCGCGGGAAACACCATATATTTT,CASTMTGGAGNTIYF
TRBV4-1,TRBJ2-3,.,.,TGCGCCAGCAGCCGGGAGGCCGGATCAGATACGCAGTATTTT,CASSREAGSDTQYF
TRBV28,TRBJ2-6,.,.,TGTGCCAGCAGTTCCTTATTGGGGGCCAACGTCCTGACTTTC,CASSSLLGANVLTF
TRBV19,TRBJ1-5,.,.,TGTGCCAGTAACTATGGGACGCGACAGGACAATCAGCCCCAGCATTTT,CASNYGTRQDNQPQHF
TRBV24-1,TRBJ2-7,.,TRBD1,TGTGCCACCAGTGATTTGCAGGGGACAGGCGCCGGGAAGCAGTACTTC,CATSDLQGTGAGKQYF
TRBV4-1,TRBJ2-7,.,TRBD1,TGCGCCAGCAGCCACCTCGGACAGGGCTACGAGCAGTACTTC,CASSHLGQGYEQYF
TRBV24-1,TRBJ2-3,.,TRBD1,TGTGCCACCAGTGATAGACAGGGCTCAGATACGCAGTATTTT,CATSDRQGSDTQYF
TRBV6-5,TRBJ2-7,.,.,TGTGCCAGCAGCAGAGCCTCGGGACTGGGGGACGAGCAGTACTTC,CASSRASGLGDEQYF